One and the same sample provided the 2 T cell receptor beta chains below, sequenced in a study of blood T cells in healthy people across ages. Combining a sample-barcoded 5' primer with a J-beta primer mix, a second PCR ran for roughly 7 to 11 cycles. Using its own MiXCR run on the 5' RACE reads, TCRdb lists one record per CDR3 protein. Of some 640,000 distinct CDR3 sequences in the sample, around 48% were seen once. The specimen was blood. The receptors shown here come from a woman aged 55 to 70 in good health.

There are many counts of this clonotype. The gene calls are TRBV20-1 and TRBJ2-7; D might be TRBD2 (6 bases). Trimming pared 6 bases from V and 7 bases from J, leaving 19 bases between. Germline loops: CDR1 DFQATT, CDR2 SNEGSKA (reference sequence). There are 13 residues in the CDR3. This CDR3 is CSASPGTPAEQYF. The CDR3 DNA follows: TGCAGTGCGTCTCCCGGGACTCCCGCGGAGCAGTACTTC.

Details on this clonotype: A read error may produce the germline difference seen at one junction end. V is TRBV29-1 and J is TRBJ2-7; 11 positions match TRBD1. Germline V lookup: CDR1 SQVTM, CDR2 ANQGSEA. CDR3 length: 13 amino acids. The chain's CDR3 is CSVEGQGAGEQYF. CDR3 bases: TGCAGCGTGGAAGGACAGGGGGCCGGCGAGCAGTACTTC.